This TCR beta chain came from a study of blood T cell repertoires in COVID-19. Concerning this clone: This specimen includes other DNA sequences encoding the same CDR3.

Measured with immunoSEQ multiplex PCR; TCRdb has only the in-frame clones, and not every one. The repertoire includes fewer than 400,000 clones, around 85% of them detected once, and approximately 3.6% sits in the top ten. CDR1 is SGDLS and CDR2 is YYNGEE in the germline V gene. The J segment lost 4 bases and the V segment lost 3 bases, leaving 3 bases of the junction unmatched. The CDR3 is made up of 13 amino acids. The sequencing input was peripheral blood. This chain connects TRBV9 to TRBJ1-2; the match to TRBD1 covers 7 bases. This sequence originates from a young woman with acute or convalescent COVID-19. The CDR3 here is CASSARDSYGYTF. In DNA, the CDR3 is TGTGCCAGCAGCGCACGGGACAGCTATGGCTACACCTTC.